This T cell receptor beta chain is from a study of CD8+ T cells in alopecia areata. Study information: Treated patients received oral tofacitinib, 5 to 10 mg twice daily. Dosing spanned 6 to 18 months on tofacitinib, then 6 months off drug.

TCR sequencing used cDNA made by reverse transcription of extracted RNA. Profiling relied on immunoSEQ multiplex PCR, and the TCRdb table lists in-frame clones only, not all of them. The table includes 110,000 to 150,000 clones, nearly 55% detected once. Worth noting for this clone: Its antigen remains unknown.

Study-wide findings and caveats: Many expanded lesional clones stayed in scalp and blood while on tofacitinib.

The treatment here: oral pan-JAK inhibitor, 5-10 mg twice daily. This CDR3 spans 14 amino acids. Trimming stripped 0 bases from V and 5 bases from J, with 11 bases between. CDR1 is SGHRS, CDR2 YFSETQ, per germline. The sequenced sample was CD8+ T cells sorted from blood, obtained at week 4, from a patient treated with tofacitinib. The rearrangement joins TRBV5-1 to TRBJ1-1, with a tentative D call TRBD1 (5 bases). The receptor was isolated from a human donor with alopecia areata. CDR3 nucleotide sequence: TGCGCCAGCAGCTTGGACAGGCCGATGACTGAAGCTTTCTTT. As protein: CASSLDRPMTEAFF.